One sample yielded the 23 T cell receptor beta chains listed below, sequenced in a study of breast tumors, draining lymph nodes, adjacent tissues. Breast cancer patients provided tissue from their axillary draining lymph nodes. In TCRdb, the multiplex PCR reads were re-called with MiXCR into one record per CDR3 protein. The sample includes approximately 90,000 distinct CDR3 sequences, around 30% seen only once; the top ten take over 6.5%. The specimen was axillary lymph node tissue. These receptors all stem from a female donor with breast cancer. Some clones in this sample may be carry-over from other donors' samples.

This clonotype was counted many times. V gene TRBV6-4 combines with J gene TRBJ1-1; D is undetermined. Trimming shortened V by 4 bases and J by 3 bases, and 15 bases separated the two germline ends. CDR1 is MRHNA, CDR2 SNTAGT, per germline. CDR3 size: 15 residues. CDR3 DNA sequence: TGTGCCAGCAGTGCCACTCCGTTCACTTACACTGAAGCTTTCTTT. Amino acid sequence: CASSATPFTYTEAFF.

This clonotype has ten or more counts. The V call is TRBV20-1, the J call TRBJ2-7, with 7 bases lining up with TRBD2. The CDR3 runs to 13 residues. Germline V lookup: CDR1 DFQATT, CDR2 SNEGSKA (reference sequence). J was trimmed by 1 base and V by 7 bases; bases with no gene match: 7. Here the CDR3 reads CSGSSGQSYEQYF. The DNA for the CDR3 is TGCAGTGGGTCTAGCGGCCAGTCCTACGAGCAGTACTTC.

This clonotype was counted at least ten times. The chain recombines TRBV9 with TRBJ2-3, with D perhaps assigned TRBD1 or TRBD2 (5 bases each). From germline, CDR1 is SGDLS and CDR2 YYNGEE. This CDR3 spans 15 amino acids. Trimming stripped 4 bases from V and 1 base from J, with 13 bases between. CDR3 coding DNA: TGTGCCAGCAGCCATCGGGAAGGGGGCACAGATACGCAGTATTTT. It codes for CASSHREGGTDTQYF.

This clonotype appeared many times. The chain has TRBV29-1 and TRBJ1-2; 7 positions agree with TRBD1. CDR1 SQVTM and CDR2 ANQGSEA come from the germline V gene. With V trimmed by 5 bases and J by 0 bases, 6 bases remained unmatched. CDR3 length: 14 amino acids. The CDR3 coding sequence is TGCAGCGTTCGGGAGGGGACAGCTAACTATGGCTACACCTTC. Translation gives CSVREGTANYGYTF.

This clonotype was detected many times. The rearrangement uses TRBV20-1 and TRBJ2-2, with D maybe TRBD2 (6 bases). Germline CDR1 reads DFQATT; CDR2 reads SNEGSKA (reference sequence). The CDR3 spans 16 residues. V was clipped by 4 bases and J by 1 base, with 16 bases between them. Written as DNA, the CDR3 is TGCAGTGCTACCTCTAGCGATCCTAGGAACACCGGGGAGCTGTTTTTT. Its translation is CSATSSDPRNTGELFF.

The CDR3 loop reads CSATRTSRNEQFF. The CDR3 coding sequence is TGCAGTGCCACAAGGACTAGCCGGAATGAGCAGTTCTTC. The chain is built from TRBV20-1 and TRBJ2-1; 8 positions match TRBD2. CDR3 length: 13 residues. Trimming removed 6 bases from V and 7 bases from J; junction bases left unmatched: 8. Germline assignment: CDR1 DFQATT and CDR2 SNEGSKA (reference sequence).

This sequence joins TRBV7-2 and TRBJ2-7; D gene uncertain. Between the trimmed V and J ends, which lost 2 bases and 7 bases, there was a span of 15 bases. The CDR3 totals 14 residues. Germline V gene data show CDR1 as SGHTA and CDR2 as FQGNSA. The CDR3 DNA reads TGTGCCAGCAGCTTATCTCGCGCCGATACGGAGCAGTACTTC. It is translated as CASSLSRADTEQYF.

This rearrangement joins TRBV20-1 to TRBJ1-5; D call uncertain. The V end was cut by 4 bases, the J end by 3 bases, with 16 bases between. The CDR3 has 15 residues. CDR1 and CDR2 from the germline V gene are DFQATT and SNEGSKA (reference sequence). In nucleotides, the CDR3 is TGCAGTGCTACCCCACGGGAGAGGGTCAATCAGCCCCAGCATTTT. It translates to CSATPRERVNQPQHF.

The genes are TRBV5-1 and TRBJ2-7; D might be TRBD2 (5 bases). The V end was cut by 6 bases, the J end by 7 bases, with 23 bases between. This CDR3 comprises 15 residues. The germline V gene has CDR1 SGHRS and CDR2 YFSETQ. In nucleotides, the CDR3 is TGCGCCAGCAAAAGTCAGGCTAGCTCCTACAATGAGCAGTACTTC. Translated, it gives CASKSQASSYNEQYF.

On this clonotype itself: A read error may explain this, as a much larger clone is one base away. The chain carries TRBV28 and TRBJ2-1, with 7 bases aligning to TRBD2. The germline gives CDR1 MDHEN, CDR2 SYDVKM. V shed 8 bases, J shed 6 bases, and the junction held 13 bases outside the gene matches. CDR3 length: 15 residues. CDR3 nucleotides: TGTGCCAGCCACCTACCGGGGGAGGGCCCCAATGAGCAGTTCTTC. It codes for CASHLPGEGPNEQFF.

This clonotype was recorded many times. The V and J genes are TRBV20-1 and TRBJ2-3; 8 nucleotides match TRBD1. CDR3 length: 14 residues. The trim removed 7 bases at V and 2 bases at J, leaving 8 bases unmatched. CDR1 is DFQATT and CDR2 is SNEGSKA in the germline V gene (reference sequence). CDR3 DNA sequence: TGCAGTGTTAGTGGGACAGGTAACACAGATACGCAGTATTTT. Translated: CSVSGTGNTDTQYF.

This clonotype showed up many times. The chain carries TRBV14 and TRBJ2-3; tentatively, D is TRBD2 (6 bases). The CDR3 is 17 amino acids. Looked up from germline, CDR1 is SGHDN and CDR2 is FVKESK. Trimming took 5 bases from V and 1 from J, leaving 19 bases between them. CDR3 nucleotide sequence: TGTGCCAGCAGCTTCCTGGGGCGGGAATGGGGCACAGATACGCAGTATTTT. Translation gives CASSFLGREWGTDTQYF. Full variable domain (outside the CDR3, taken from reference TRBV14 and TRBJ2-3): EAGVTQFPSHSVIEKGQTVTLRCDPISGHDNLYWYRRVMGKEIKFLLHFVKESKQDESGMPNNRFLAERTGGTYSTLKVQPAELEDSGVYFCASSFLGREWGTDTQYFGPGTRLTVL.

As concerns this clonotype: Germline is not matched at one junction end, which may reflect a read error. V usage is TRBV7-9 and J usage is TRBJ1-1; unclear D gene. This CDR3 comprises 15 residues. Germline loops: CDR1 SEHNR, CDR2 FQNEAQ (reference sequence). CDR3 loop: CASSPSAQFKTEALF. The CDR3 DNA sequence: TGTGCCAGCAGCCCGTCCGCCCAATTTAAGACTGAAGCTCTCTTT.

Regarding this clonotype: A much larger clone differs from this one at a single base, so this may be a read error. Without the conserved terminal phenylalanine or tryptophan, this CDR3 likely stems from a read error. V and J are TRBV20-1 and TRBJ2-7, with D hard to call. With 3 bases removed from V and 1 base from J, the gap between germline ends came to 4 bases. Germline V gene sequence: CDR1 DFQATT, CDR2 SNEGSKA (reference sequence). The CDR3 has 11 amino acids. As DNA, the CDR3 is TGCAGTGCTAGTGAGTCCTACGAGCAGTACCTC. It yields the protein CSASESYEQYL.

This clonotype was counted ten times or more. This chain joins TRBV12-3 or TRBV12-4 and TRBJ2-1; 10 bases are shared with TRBD1. The CDR3 is 15 amino acids. Trimming cost V 8 bases and J 7 bases; bases outside gene matches: 11. The CDR3 nucleotides read TGTGCCAGCCTCCCCCGGGACAGGGGAACGAATGAGCAGTTCTTC. Protein: CASLPRDRGTNEQFF.

This clonotype has a count of ten or more. V and J are TRBV9 and TRBJ1-4, with D hard to call. The CDR3 is made up of 14 amino acids. Between the trimmed V and J ends, which lost 3 bases and 8 bases, there was a span of 14 bases. Germline CDR1 reads SGDLS; CDR2 reads YYNGEE. In DNA form, the CDR3 reads TGTGCCAGCAGCGCCGGTCCCGAGGTGGAAAAACTGTTTTTT. Its protein is CASSAGPEVEKLFF.

This clonotype came up many times. This sequence joins TRBV7-3 and TRBJ1-2; D remains ambiguous. There are 19 residues in the CDR3. With 2 bases removed from V and 3 bases from J, the gap between germline ends came to 25 bases. Germline CDR1 SGHTA, CDR2 FQGTGA. As DNA, the CDR3 is TGTGCCAGCAGCTTATACGCCCCCTACGAGAAGTCCTTGGACTATGGCTACACCTTC. Translating it yields CASSLYAPYEKSLDYGYTF.

The table lists this clonotype with many counts. The chain is built from TRBV12-3 or TRBV12-4 and TRBJ2-1; possibly TRBD2 for D (5 bases). V lost 0 bases and J 5 bases, leaving 11 bases between the germline ends. The CDR3 spans 15 residues. CDR3 region: CASSLAELGHNEQFF. For the CDR3, the DNA is TGTGCCAGCAGTTTAGCGGAACTAGGCCACAATGAGCAGTTCTTC.

This clonotype was picked up many times. This chain connects TRBV5-5 to TRBJ1-2, with D possibly being TRBD1 (6 bases). Trimming stripped 0 bases from V and 8 bases from J, with 11 bases between. CDR3 size: 13 residues. CDR1 and CDR2 from the germline V gene are SGHKS and YYEKEE (reference sequence). In DNA form, the CDR3 reads TGTGCCAGCAGCTTGGGACAGGCGTTCGGCTACACCTTC. Its protein product is CASSLGQAFGYTF. The entire variable domain, with the rest obtained from reference TRBV5-5 and TRBJ1-2, is as follows: DAGVTQSPTHLIKTRGQQVTLRCSPISGHKSVSWYQQVLGQGPQFIFQYYEKEERGRGNFPDRFSARQFPNYSSELNVNALLLGDSALYLCASSLGQAFGYTFGSGTRLTVV.

This clonotype was seen a few times. The rearrangement uses TRBV20-1 and TRBJ1-1; D unresolved. The V gene's germline CDR1 is DFQATT and CDR2 SNEGSKA (reference sequence). The CDR3 extends over 11 amino acids. V was pared by 0 bases and J by 4 bases, with 3 bases between. This CDR3 reads CSARESTEAFF. The CDR3 nucleotides read TGCAGTGCTAGAGAAAGCACTGAAGCTTTCTTT.

This clonotype was seen a few times. The chain carries TRBV11-3 and TRBJ1-1; D is undetermined. The CDR3 runs 14 residues. V lost 5 bases and J 1 base, leaving 11 bases between the germline ends. CDR1 SGHNT and CDR2 YENEEA come from the germline V gene. The CDR3 is CASSARDRNTEAFF. The CDR3, as DNA: TGTGCCAGCAGCGCGCGGGATAGGAACACTGAAGCTTTCTTT.

Concerning this clonotype itself: This may come from a read error, since a much larger clone is one base off. The rearrangement joins TRBV9 to TRBJ2-1; TRBD2 matches at 11 bases. There are 16 residues in the CDR3. The germline CDR1 and CDR2 sequences are SGDLS and YYNGEE. V lost 3 bases, J lost 12 bases, and 14 bases stayed unmatched. In nucleotides, the CDR3 is TGTGCCAGCAGCGCCAAGACCGGGACTAGCGGTTTAGCGCAGTTCTTC. Residues: CASSAKTGTSGLAQFF. The full variable domain, in which reference TRBV9 and TRBJ2-1 provide the parts outside the CDR3, is DSGVTQTPKHLITATGQRVTLRCSPRSGDLSVYWYQQSLDQGLQFLIQYYNGEERAKGNILERFSAQQFPDLHSELNLSSLELGDSALYFCASSAKTGTSGLAQFFGPGTRLTVL.

This clonotype was found many times. V usage is TRBV19 and J usage is TRBJ2-5; TRBD2 is a possible D gene (5 bases). CDR1 and CDR2 from the germline V gene are LNHDA and SQIVND (reference sequence). V was clipped by 3 bases and J by 4 bases, with 6 bases between them. The CDR3 totals 12 residues. The CDR3 region is CASSIGRETQYF. The DNA of the CDR3 is TGTGCCAGTAGTATTGGGAGAGAGACCCAGTACTTC.